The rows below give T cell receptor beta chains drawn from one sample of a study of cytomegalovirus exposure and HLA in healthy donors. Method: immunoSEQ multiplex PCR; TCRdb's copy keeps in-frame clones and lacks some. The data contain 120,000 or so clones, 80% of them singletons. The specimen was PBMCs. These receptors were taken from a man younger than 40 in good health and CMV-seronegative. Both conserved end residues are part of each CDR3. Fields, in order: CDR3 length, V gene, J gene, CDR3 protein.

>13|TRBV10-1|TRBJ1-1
CASSDTVNTEAFF
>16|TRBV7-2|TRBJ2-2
CASSSFRDRITGELFF
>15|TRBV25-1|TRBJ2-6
CASNEGESGANVLTF
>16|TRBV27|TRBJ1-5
CASSFRSGGRLQPQHF
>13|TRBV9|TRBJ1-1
CASSVGTNTEAFF
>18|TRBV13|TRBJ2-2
CASSPTPGQGRHTGELFF
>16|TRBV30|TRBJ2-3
CAWSTGLAEITDTQYF
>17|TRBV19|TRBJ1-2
CASSIVGRPGGEHGYTF
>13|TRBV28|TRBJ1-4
CASSFAYNEKLFF
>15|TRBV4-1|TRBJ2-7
CASSQGRHESYEQYF
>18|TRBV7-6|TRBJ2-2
CASSLGPGLAGNTGELFF
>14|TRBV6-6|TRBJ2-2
CASMTWVAGGELFF
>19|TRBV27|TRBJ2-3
CASTERPKTSGSGSDTQYF
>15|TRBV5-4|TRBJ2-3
CASSLVSGGTDTQYF
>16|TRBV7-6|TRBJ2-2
CASSLVGGKDTGELFF
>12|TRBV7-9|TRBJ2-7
CSSSSTGYEQYF
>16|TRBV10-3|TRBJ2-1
CARSYRDTSSYNEQFF
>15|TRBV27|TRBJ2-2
CASSLSNRGYTGLFF
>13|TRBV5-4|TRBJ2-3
CASSLAGSDTQYF
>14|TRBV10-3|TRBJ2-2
CAIRRETNTGELFF
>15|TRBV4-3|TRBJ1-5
CASSQEWGVNQPQHF
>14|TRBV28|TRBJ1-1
CASRQLRVNTEAFF
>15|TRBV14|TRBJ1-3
CASSQEAFSGNTIYF
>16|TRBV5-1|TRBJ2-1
CASSFRLAGGGNEQFF
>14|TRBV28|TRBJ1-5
CASKVRVSNQPQHF
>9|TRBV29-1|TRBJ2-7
CSGDYEQYF
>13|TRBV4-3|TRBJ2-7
CASSQNRGYEQYF
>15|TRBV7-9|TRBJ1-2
CASSLAPDRGDGYTF
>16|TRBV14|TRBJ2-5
CASSQAGGPLDETQYF
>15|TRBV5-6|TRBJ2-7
CASSLPGTIGYEQYF
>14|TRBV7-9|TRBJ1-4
CASSRVLQGEKLFF
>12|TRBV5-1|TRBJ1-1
CASSLTDSEAFF
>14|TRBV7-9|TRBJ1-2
CASSAPGDNYGYTF
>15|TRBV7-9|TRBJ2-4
CASSLVGLAKNIQYF
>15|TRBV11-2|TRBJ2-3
CASSLVAGGPDTQYF
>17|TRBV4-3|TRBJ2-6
CASSPGTGSSGANVLTF
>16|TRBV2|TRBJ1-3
CASSDGGAPSGNTIYF
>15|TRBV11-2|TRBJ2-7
CASSRYRDSTYEQYF
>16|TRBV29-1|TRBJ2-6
CSVLRAGGSGANVLTF
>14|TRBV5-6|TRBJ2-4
CASSLVRQGNIQYF
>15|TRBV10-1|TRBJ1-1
CASSSSGTENTEAFF
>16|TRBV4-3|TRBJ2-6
CASSLTGASGANVLTF
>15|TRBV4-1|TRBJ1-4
CASSQEGQGREKLFF
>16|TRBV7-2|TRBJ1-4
CASSLWAIPTDEKLFF
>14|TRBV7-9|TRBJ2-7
CASPMRLAAYEQYF
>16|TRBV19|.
CASSPGTSGRLLEQYF
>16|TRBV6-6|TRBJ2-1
CASSPAGLADYNEQFF
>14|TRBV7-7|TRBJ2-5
CASSLSSGQETQYF
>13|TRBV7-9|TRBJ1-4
CASGVIGHEKLFF
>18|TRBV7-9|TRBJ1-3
CASSHSLSGKISGNTIYF
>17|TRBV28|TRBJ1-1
CASSLPLSPAERSEAFF
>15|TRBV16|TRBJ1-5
CASSNNPGRNQPQNF
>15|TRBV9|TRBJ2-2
CASSARTENTGELFF
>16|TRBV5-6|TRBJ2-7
CASSLRNPGGRYEQYF
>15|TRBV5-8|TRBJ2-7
CASSWEREGVYEQYF
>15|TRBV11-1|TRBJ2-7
CASSLGTQRFYEQYF
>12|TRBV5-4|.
CASSFLSNEQYF
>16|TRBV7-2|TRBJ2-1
CASSILTGVSYNEQFF
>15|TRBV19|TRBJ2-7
CASSIGSGGPYEQYF